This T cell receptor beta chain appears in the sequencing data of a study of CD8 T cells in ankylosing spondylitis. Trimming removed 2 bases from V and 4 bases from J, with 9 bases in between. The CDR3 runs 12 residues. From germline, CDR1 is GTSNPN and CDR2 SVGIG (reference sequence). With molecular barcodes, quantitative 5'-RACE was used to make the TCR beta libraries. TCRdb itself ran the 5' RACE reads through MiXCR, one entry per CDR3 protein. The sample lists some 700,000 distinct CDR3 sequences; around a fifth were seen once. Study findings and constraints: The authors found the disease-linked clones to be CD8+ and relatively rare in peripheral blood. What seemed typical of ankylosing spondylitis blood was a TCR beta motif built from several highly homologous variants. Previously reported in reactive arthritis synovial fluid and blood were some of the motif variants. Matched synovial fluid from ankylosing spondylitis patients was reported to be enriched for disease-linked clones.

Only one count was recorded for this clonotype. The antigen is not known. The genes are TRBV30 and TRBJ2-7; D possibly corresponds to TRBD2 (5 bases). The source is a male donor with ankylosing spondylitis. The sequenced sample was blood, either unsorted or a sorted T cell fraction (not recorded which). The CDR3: CAWSTTSYEQYF. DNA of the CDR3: TGTGCCTGGAGTACAACTAGTTACGAGCAGTACTTC.